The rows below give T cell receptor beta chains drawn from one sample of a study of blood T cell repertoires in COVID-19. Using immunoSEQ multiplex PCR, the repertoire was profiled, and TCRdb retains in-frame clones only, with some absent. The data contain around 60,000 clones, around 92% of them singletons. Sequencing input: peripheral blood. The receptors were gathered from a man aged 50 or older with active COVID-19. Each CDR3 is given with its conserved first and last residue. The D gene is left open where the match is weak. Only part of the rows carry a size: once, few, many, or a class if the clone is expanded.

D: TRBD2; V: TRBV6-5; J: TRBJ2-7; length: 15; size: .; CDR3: CASSHRGGWDYEQYF; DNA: TGTGCCAGCAGCCACCGGGGGGGGTGGGACTACGAGCAGTACTTC
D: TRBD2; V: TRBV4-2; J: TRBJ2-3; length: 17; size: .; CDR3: CASSQDLRGGGTDTQYF; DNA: TGTGCCAGCAGCCAAGATCTGCGGGGGGGCGGTACAGATACGCAGTATTTT
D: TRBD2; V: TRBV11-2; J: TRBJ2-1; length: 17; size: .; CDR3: CASSLRASSGRANEQFF; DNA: TGTGCCAGCAGCTTAAGGGCGTCTAGCGGGAGGGCCAATGAGCAGTTCTTC
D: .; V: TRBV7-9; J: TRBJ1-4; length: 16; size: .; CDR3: CASSLGTQGGDEKLFF; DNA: TGTGCCAGCAGCTTAGGGACGCAGGGTGGTGATGAAAAACTGTTTTTT
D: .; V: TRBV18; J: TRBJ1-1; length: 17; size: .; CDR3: CASSPTASYTGNTEAFF; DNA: TGTGCCAGCTCACCGACCGCTTCTTATACAGGGAACACTGAAGCTTTCTTT
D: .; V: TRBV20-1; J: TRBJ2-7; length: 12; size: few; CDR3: CSASSTGQEQYF; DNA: TGCAGTGCTAGTTCGACAGGTCAAGAGCAGTACTTC
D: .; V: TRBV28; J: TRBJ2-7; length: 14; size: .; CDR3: CASSGAAGAHEQYF; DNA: TGTGCCAGCAGTGGGGCGGCGGGGGCCCACGAGCAGTACTTC
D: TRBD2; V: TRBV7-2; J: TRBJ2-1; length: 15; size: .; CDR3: CASSGLAGGSDEQFF; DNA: TGTGCCAGCAGCGGACTAGCGGGGGGTAGCGATGAGCAGTTCTTC
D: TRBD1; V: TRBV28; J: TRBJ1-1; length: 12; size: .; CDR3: CASIGEGRGAFF; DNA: TGTGCCAGCATAGGTGAGGGCAGGGGGGCTTTCTTT
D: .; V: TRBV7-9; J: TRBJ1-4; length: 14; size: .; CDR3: CASSLAGGNEKLFF; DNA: TGTGCCAGCAGCTTAGCCGGCGGAAATGAAAAACTGTTTTTT
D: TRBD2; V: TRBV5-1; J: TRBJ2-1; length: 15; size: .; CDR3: CASSLQAGALNEQFF; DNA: TGCGCCAGCAGCCTACAAGCGGGAGCACTCAATGAGCAGTTCTTC
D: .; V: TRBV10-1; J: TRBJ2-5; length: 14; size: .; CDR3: CASSEAGYQETQYF; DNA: TGCGCCAGCAGTGAGGCCGGGTACCAAGAGACCCAGTACTTC
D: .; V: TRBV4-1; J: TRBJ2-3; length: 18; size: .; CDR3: CASSHPGRQPVREDTQYF; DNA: TGCGCCAGCAGCCACCCCGGCCGACAACCTGTCCGTGAGGATACGCAGTATTTT
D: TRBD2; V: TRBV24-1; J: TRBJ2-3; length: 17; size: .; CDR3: CATSDLPSGPSTDTQYF; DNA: TGTGCCACCAGTGATTTACCTAGCGGCCCTAGCACAGATACGCAGTATTTT
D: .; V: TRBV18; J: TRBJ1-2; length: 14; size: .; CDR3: CASSPLTGGYGYTF; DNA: TGTGCCAGCTCACCCTTAACTGGGGGGTATGGCTACACCTTC
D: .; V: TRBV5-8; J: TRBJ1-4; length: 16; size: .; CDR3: CASSKLPQGMRVKLFF; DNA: TGTGCCAGCAGCAAACTCCCCCAGGGTATGCGCGTAAAACTGTTTTTT
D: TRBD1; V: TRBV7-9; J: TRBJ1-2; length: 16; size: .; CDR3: CASTLGGQGAKYGYTF; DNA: TGTGCCAGCACCCTTGGGGGACAGGGGGCTAAGTATGGCTACACCTTC
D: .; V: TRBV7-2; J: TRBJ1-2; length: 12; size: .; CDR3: CASSTGGGGYTF; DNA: TGTGCCAGCAGCACCGGAGGAGGGGGCTACACCTTC
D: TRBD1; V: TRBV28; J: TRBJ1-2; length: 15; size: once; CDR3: CASSPAGQGYYGYTF; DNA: TGTGCCAGCAGTCCCGCGGGACAGGGGTACTATGGCTACACCTTC
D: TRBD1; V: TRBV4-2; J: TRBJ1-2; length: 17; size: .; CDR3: CASSQAGTGSHWNGYTF; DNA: TGTGCCAGCAGCCAGGCCGGGACAGGGAGCCACTGGAATGGCTACACCTTC
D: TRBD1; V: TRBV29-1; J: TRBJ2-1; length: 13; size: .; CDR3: CSGGGWGQGHQFF; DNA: TGCAGCGGAGGAGGTTGGGGACAGGGACATCAGTTCTTC
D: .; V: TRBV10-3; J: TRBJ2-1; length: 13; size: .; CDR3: CATLASSYNEQFF; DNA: TGTGCCACCCTAGCGAGCTCCTACAATGAGCAGTTCTTC
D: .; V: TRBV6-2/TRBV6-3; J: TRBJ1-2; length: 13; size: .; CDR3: CASSYSMGHGYTF; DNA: TGTGCCAGCAGTTACTCGATGGGGCATGGCTACACCTTC
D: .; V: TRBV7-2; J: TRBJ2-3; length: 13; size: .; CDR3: CASGGAAADTQYF; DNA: TGTGCCAGCGGGGGGGCGGCCGCAGATACGCAGTATTTT
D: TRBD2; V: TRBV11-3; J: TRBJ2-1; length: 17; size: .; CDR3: CASSLLGGGAYVSEQFF; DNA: TGTGCCAGCAGCCTTCTAGGCGGGGGGGCCTATGTGAGTGAGCAGTTCTTC
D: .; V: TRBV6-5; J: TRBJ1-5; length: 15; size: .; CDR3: CASSLTTHSNQPQHF; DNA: TGTGCCAGCAGCTTGACGACACATAGCAATCAGCCCCAGCATTTT
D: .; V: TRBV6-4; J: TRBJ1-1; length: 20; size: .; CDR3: CASSDNSYRDTTPMNTEAFF; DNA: TGTGCCAGCAGTGACAATTCGTATCGGGACACAACCCCCATGAACACTGAAGCTTTCTTT
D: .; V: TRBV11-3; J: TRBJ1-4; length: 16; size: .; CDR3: CASSLGFRRGLEKLFF; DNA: TGTGCCAGCAGCTTAGGGTTTCGCAGGGGCTTGGAAAAACTGTTTTTT
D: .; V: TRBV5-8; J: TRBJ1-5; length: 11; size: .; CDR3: CASSFSQPQHF; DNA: TGTGCCAGCAGCTTCAGTCAGCCCCAGCATTTT
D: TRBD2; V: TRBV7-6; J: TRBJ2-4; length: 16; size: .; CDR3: CASSLGTSGSGDIQYF; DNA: TGTGCCAGCAGCTTAGGGACTAGCGGGAGTGGGGACATTCAGTACTTC
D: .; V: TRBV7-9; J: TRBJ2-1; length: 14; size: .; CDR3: CASSGGGGYNEQFF; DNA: TGTGCCAGCAGCGGAGGGGGCGGCTACAATGAGCAGTTCTTC
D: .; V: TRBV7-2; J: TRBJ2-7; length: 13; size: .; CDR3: CASSSAGWVEQYF; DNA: TGTGCCAGCAGCTCGGCAGGGTGGGTCGAGCAGTACTTC
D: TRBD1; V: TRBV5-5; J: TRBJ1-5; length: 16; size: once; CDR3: CASSLDPGTGIQPQHF; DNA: TGTGCCAGCAGCTTGGACCCCGGGACAGGGATTCAGCCCCAGCATTTT
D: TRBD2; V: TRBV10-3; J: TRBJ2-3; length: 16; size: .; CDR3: CAIRGFSGGEFDTQYF; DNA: TGTGCCATCAGGGGATTCAGCGGGGGGGAGTTCGATACGCAGTATTTT
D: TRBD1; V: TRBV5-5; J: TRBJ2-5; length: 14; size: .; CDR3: CASSRDRGSETQYF; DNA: TGTGCCAGCAGCCGAGACAGGGGCTCGGAGACCCAGTACTTC
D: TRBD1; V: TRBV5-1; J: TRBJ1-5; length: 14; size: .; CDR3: CASSDGQGNQPQHF; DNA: TGCGCCAGCTCCGATGGACAGGGGAATCAGCCCCAGCATTTT
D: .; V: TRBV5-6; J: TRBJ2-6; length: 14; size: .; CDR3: CASSFRSGANVLTF; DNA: TGTGCCAGCAGCTTCCGTTCTGGGGCCAACGTCCTGACTTTC
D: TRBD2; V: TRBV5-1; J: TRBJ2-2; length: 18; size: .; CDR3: CASSLAGRGAHDTGELFF; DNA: TGCGCCAGCAGCTTGGCCGGGCGGGGGGCGCATGACACCGGGGAGCTGTTTTTT
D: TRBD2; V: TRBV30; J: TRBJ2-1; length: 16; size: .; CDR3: CAWSGTLAGGLDEQFF; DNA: TGTGCCTGGAGTGGAACACTAGCGGGGGGGCTTGATGAGCAGTTCTTC
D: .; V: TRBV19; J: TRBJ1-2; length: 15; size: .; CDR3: CASSPPTGEGYGYTF; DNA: TGTGCCAGTAGCCCCCCGACGGGGGAGGGGTATGGCTACACCTTC
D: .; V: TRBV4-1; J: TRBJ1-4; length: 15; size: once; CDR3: CASSQEAETQRKLFF; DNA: TGCGCCAGCAGCCAAGAAGCGGAAACGCAGAGGAAACTGTTTTTT
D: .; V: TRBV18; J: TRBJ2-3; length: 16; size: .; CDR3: CASSPPTRGNTDTQYF; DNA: TGTGCCAGCTCACCACCGACGCGGGGAAACACAGATACGCAGTATTTT
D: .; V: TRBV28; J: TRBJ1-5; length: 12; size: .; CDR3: CASIPTQGPQHF; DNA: TGTGCCAGCATTCCCACCCAGGGTCCCCAGCATTTT
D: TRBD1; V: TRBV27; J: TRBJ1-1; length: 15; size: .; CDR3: CASSKRTGANTEAFF; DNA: TGTGCCAGCAGTAAGCGGACAGGGGCGAACACTGAAGCTTTCTTT
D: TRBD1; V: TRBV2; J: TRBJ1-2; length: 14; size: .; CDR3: CASRRQGRGYGYTF; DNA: TGTGCCAGCAGACGACAGGGTCGGGGCTATGGCTACACCTTC
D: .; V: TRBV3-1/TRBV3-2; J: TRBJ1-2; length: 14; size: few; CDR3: CASSPGAEGYGYTF; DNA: TGTGCCAGCAGCCCCGGGGCGGAGGGCTATGGCTACACCTTC
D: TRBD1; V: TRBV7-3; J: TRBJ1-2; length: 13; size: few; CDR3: CASSPRQGDGYTF; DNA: TGTGCCAGCAGCCCCCGACAGGGAGATGGCTACACCTTC
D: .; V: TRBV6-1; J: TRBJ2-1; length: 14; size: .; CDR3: CASSEDLVSLWQFF; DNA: TGTGCCAGCAGTGAAGACCTAGTTTCCCTGTGGCAGTTCTTC
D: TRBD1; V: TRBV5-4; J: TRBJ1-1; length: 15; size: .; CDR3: CASSYYRGQNTEAFF; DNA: TGTGCCAGCAGCTACTACAGGGGGCAGAACACTGAAGCTTTCTTT
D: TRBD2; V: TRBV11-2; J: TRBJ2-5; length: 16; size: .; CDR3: CASSLSGTLREETQYF; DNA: TGTGCCAGCAGCTTAAGCGGGACCCTACGAGAAGAGACCCAGTACTTC